This passage covers 13 T cell receptor beta chains from one sample sequenced in a study of blood T cell repertoires in COVID-19. Sequencing used immunoSEQ multiplex PCR; TCRdb keeps in-frame clones, though not all of them. This repertoire shows just over 650,000 clones, 75% to 90% found once; its top ten account for under 0.3%. The sample comprised peripheral blood. The receptor source for this set is a woman aged 18-30 years with acute or convalescent COVID-19.

V usage is TRBV6-2 or TRBV6-3 and J usage is TRBJ2-3; tentatively, D is TRBD1 (7 bases). V lost 5 bases and J 5 bases, leaving 14 bases between the germline ends. The CDR3 spans 14 residues. Per the germline V gene, CDR1 is MNHEY and CDR2 is SVGEGT. Written as DNA, the CDR3 is TGTGCCAGCAGTGCAGGGGGGTTGCTAGATACGCAGTATTTT. Translating gives CASSAGGLLDTQYF.

The chain links TRBV19 to TRBJ1-6; 11 bases map to TRBD1. Trimming at V came to 7 bases and at J to 9 bases, leaving 5 bases not matched to a gene. CDR1 is LNHDA, CDR2 SQIVND, per germline (reference sequence). This CDR3 contains 14 residues. The CDR3 DNA is TGTGCCAGTAAGTGGGGACAGGGGGTTTCACCCCTCCACTTT. Its translation: CASKWGQGVSPLHF.

The rearrangement links TRBV2 to TRBJ1-2; TRBD1 might be the D (5 bases). Trimming cost V 6 bases and J 9 bases, with 8 bases left between them. Germline CDR1 SNHLY, CDR2 FYNNEI. There are 10 residues in the CDR3. This CDR3 is CASRGGSYTF. The CDR3 DNA reads TGTGCCAGCAGGGGGGGTAGCTACACCTTC.

In regard to this clone: Relative to the germline gene, one junction end is altered; a read error may explain this. The J gene is TRBJ2-7, the V gene TRBV4-3, with D perhaps matching TRBD2 (5 bases). This CDR3 has 15 amino acids. Germline assignment: CDR1 LGHNA and CDR2 YSLEER. The CDR3 loop reads CASSQDASLSLGCSF. The CDR3 DNA reads TGCGCCAGCAGCCAAGACGCTAGCTTATCCCTTGGTTGTAGCTTC.

The rearrangement uses TRBV27 and TRBJ2-1; 9 positions agree with TRBD1. The CDR3 runs 18 residues. J lost 5 bases, V lost 2 bases, and 13 bases had no gene match. Germline lookup yields CDR1 MNHEY and CDR2 SMNVEV (reference sequence). The CDR3 region is CASSLRTSGDRAHNEQFF. The DNA for the CDR3 is TGTGCCAGCAGTTTACGAACGAGCGGGGACAGGGCTCACAATGAGCAGTTCTTC.

This chain links TRBV9 with TRBJ1-1, with a weak D call TRBD1 (5 bases). The CDR3 runs 14 residues. Germline CDR1 is SGDLS and CDR2 is YYNGEE. Trimming left V 2 bases short and J 1 base short, with 9 bases between. CDR3 nucleotide sequence: TGTGCCAGCAGCGTCGTCGACAGGAACACTGAAGCTTTCTTT. It codes for CASSVVDRNTEAFF.

The rearrangement uses TRBV5-1 and TRBJ2-1; 11 bases fit TRBD1. The V gene end was trimmed by 9 bases and the J gene end by 7 bases; junction bases not matched to a gene: 6. The length of the CDR3 is 13 residues. Germline lookup yields CDR1 SGHRS and CDR2 YFSETQ. As DNA, the CDR3 is TGCGCCACCGGGACAGGGGGGTTTAATGAGCAGTTCTTC. This sequence encodes CATGTGGFNEQFF.

The rearrangement uses TRBV2 and TRBJ2-2, with TRBD2 matching over 7 bases. V lost 5 bases, J lost 2 bases, and 11 bases stayed unmatched. From germline, CDR1 is SNHLY and CDR2 FYNNEI. This CDR3 region has 17 residues. The CDR3 bases are TGTGCCAGCAGTATAAGGGGAGGGGTTAGAAACACCGGGGAGCTGTTTTTT. This codes for CASSIRGGVRNTGELFF.

This chain links TRBV30 with TRBJ2-5, with D tentatively TRBD2 (6 bases). Looked up from germline, CDR1 is GTSNPN and CDR2 is SVGIG (reference sequence). The CDR3 contains 14 residues. Trimming took 4 bases from V and 1 from J, leaving 13 bases between them. CDR3 DNA: TGTGCCTGGAACCCACCGGGGGTCCAAGAGACCCAGTACTTC. It encodes CAWNPPGVQETQYF.

The rearrangement links TRBV14 to TRBJ1-6; D not resolved. There are 14 residues in the CDR3. CDR1 and CDR2 from the germline V gene are SGHDN and FVKESK. The V end was cut by 2 bases, the J end by 7 bases, with 9 bases between. The CDR3 coding sequence is TGTGCCAGCAGCCAACAGGTTACAAATTCACCCCTCCACTTT. This codes for CASSQQVTNSPLHF.

This clone was found once. The V call is TRBV20-1, the J call TRBJ1-5; 7 nucleotides align to TRBD1. Germline loops: CDR1 DFQATT, CDR2 SNEGSKA (reference sequence). There are 14 residues in the CDR3. Trimming at V came to 3 bases and at J to 2 bases, leaving 4 bases not matched to a gene. For the CDR3, the DNA is TGCAGTGCTAGTAAGGGGGCGGGCAATCAGCCCCAGCATTTT. This codes for CSASKGAGNQPQHF.

This chain uses TRBV5-1 with TRBJ1-4; D ambiguous. V lost 6 bases to trimming and J lost 0 bases, with 9 bases between them. The length of the CDR3 is 14 residues. CDR1 is SGHRS, CDR2 YFSETQ, per germline. The CDR3 loop is CASTNGATNEKLFF. The CDR3 DNA is TGCGCCAGCACTAACGGAGCAACTAATGAAAAACTGTTTTTT.

J is TRBJ1-4 and V is TRBV27; no reliable D call. Germline V gives CDR1 MNHEY, CDR2 SMNVEV (reference sequence). The ends were cut back, 1 base at V and 0 bases at J, with 6 bases in the middle. The CDR3 is 15 amino acids. CDR3 sequence reads: CASSLWSATNEKLFF. In DNA, the CDR3 is TGTGCCAGCAGTTTATGGTCAGCAACTAATGAAAAACTGTTTTTT.